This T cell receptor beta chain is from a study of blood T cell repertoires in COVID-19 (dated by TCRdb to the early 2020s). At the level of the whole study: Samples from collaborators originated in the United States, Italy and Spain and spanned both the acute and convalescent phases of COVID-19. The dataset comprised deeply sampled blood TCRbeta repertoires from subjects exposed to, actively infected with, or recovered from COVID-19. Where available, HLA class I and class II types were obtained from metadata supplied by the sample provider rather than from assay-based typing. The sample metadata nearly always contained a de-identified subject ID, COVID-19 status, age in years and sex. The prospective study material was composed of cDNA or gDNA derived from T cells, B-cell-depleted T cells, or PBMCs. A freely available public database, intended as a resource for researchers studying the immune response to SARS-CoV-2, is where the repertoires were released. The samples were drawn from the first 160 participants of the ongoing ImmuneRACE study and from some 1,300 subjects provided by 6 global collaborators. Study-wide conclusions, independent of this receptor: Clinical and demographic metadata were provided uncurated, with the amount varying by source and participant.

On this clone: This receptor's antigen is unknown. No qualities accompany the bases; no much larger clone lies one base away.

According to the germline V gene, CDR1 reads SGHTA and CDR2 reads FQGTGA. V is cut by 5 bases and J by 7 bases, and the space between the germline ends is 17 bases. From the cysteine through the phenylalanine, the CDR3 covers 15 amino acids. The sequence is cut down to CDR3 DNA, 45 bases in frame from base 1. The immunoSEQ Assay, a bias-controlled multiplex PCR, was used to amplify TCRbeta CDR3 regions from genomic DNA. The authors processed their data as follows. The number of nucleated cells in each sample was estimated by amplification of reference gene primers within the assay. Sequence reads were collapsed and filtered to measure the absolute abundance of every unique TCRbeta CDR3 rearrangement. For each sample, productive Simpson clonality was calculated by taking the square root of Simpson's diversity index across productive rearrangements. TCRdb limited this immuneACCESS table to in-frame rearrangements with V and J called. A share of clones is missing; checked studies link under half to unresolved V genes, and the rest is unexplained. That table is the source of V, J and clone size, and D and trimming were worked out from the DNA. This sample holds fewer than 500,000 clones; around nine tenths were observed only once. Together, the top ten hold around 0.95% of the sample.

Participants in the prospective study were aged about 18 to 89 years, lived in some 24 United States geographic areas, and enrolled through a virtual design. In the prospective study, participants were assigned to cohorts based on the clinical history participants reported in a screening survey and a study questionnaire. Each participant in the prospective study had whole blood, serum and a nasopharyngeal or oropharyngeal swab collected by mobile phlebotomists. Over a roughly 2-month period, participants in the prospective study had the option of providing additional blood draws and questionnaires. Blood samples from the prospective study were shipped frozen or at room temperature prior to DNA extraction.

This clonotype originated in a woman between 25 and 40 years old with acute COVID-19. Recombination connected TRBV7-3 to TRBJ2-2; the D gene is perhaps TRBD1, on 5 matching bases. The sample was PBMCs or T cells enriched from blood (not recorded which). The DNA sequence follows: TGTGCCAGCAGCCTCTTGAACCCTGGACACGGGGAGCTGTTTTTT. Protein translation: CASSLLNPGHGELFF.